The subject of this entry is one T cell receptor beta chain. Its antigen is still unknown. The data are from a study of cytomegalovirus exposure and HLA in healthy donors. General study findings and limits: Subsequent analysis showed first-cohort TCR clusters tending to co-occur in roughly 130 validation repertoires.

Clones were sequenced by immunoSEQ multiplex PCR, and TCRdb holds only the in-frame ones, with some missing. The table shows about 120,000 clones, with 88% occurring only once. The ends were cut back, 0 bases at V and 4 bases at J, with 12 bases in the middle. The CDR3 sequence is 15 residues long. Germline CDR1 reads SGDLS; CDR2 reads YYNGEE. The receptor was derived from a woman under 30 in good health and CMV-seropositive. V is TRBV9 and J is TRBJ2-3, with D possibly TRBD2 on 6 matching bases. The source material was PBMCs. The CDR3 DNA is TGTGCCAGCAGCGTAGGCCCAGCGGGCTCAGATACGCAGTATTTT. Protein: CASSVGPAGSDTQYF.